A single sample gave rise to the 8 T cell receptor beta chains below, sequenced in a study of cytomegalovirus exposure and HLA in healthy donors. The PCR made use of 60 Vbeta and 13 Jbeta primers. Sequenced by immunoSEQ multiplex PCR; TCRdb stores in-frame clones only, minus some. The sample lists hundreds of thousands of clones, about 80% occurring once. The sample consisted of PBMCs. Receptors were obtained from a man between 18 and 29 years old in good health and CMV-seronegative.

The chain recombines TRBV6-5 with TRBJ1-6, with D unresolved. Trimming took off 7 bases at V and 6 bases at J, with 16 bases between the two ends. From germline, CDR1 is MNHEY and CDR2 SVGAGI. The CDR3 has 15 amino acids. The chain's CDR3 is CASIARPRSNSPLHF. CDR3 coding DNA: TGTGCCAGCATCGCCCGCCCTAGGAGTAATTCACCCCTCCACTTT.

The chain links TRBV27 to TRBJ2-4; the D gene is possibly TRBD2 (6 bases). Germline V gene sequence: CDR1 MNHEY, CDR2 SMNVEV (reference sequence). Trimming removed 3 bases from V and 0 bases from J, with 6 bases in between. CDR3 size: 14 residues. CDR3: CASSLGGAKNIQYF. Written as DNA, the CDR3 is TGTGCCAGCAGTTTGGGAGGAGCCAAAAACATTCAGTACTTC.

This clone has more than one count but fewer than ten. The V gene is TRBV30, the J gene TRBJ1-2, with TRBD1 identical over 11 bases. Losses at the gene ends were 2 bases for V and 8 bases for J; bases not matched to a gene: 7. This CDR3 has 14 amino acids. Germline assignment: CDR1 GTSNPN and CDR2 SVGIG (reference sequence). The CDR3 coding sequence is TGTGCCTGGAGTATTCCCGGGACAGGGGGAGGCTACACCTTC. Translation: CAWSIPGTGGGYTF.

The J gene is TRBJ2-7, the V gene TRBV5-1; 9 bases line up with TRBD2. The CDR3 has 14 amino acids. With V trimmed by 2 bases and J by 2 bases, 2 bases remained unmatched. Germline V gene sequence: CDR1 SGHRS, CDR2 YFSETQ. This chain's CDR3 is CASSFSGGTYEQYF. The CDR3 DNA follows: TGCGCCAGCAGCTTTAGCGGGGGCACCTACGAGCAGTACTTC.

The chain recombines TRBV27 with TRBJ2-1; maybe TRBD2 (6 bases). The ends were cut back, 0 bases at V and 7 bases at J, with 16 bases in the middle. Germline assignment: CDR1 MNHEY and CDR2 SMNVEV (reference sequence). CDR3 size: 16 residues. The CDR3 region is CASSLSGDWLLNEQFF. Written as DNA, the CDR3 is TGTGCCAGCAGTTTATCAGGGGACTGGCTACTGAATGAGCAGTTCTTC.

A single count supports this clone. The chain combines TRBV5-6 with TRBJ2-7; 12 nucleotides agree with TRBD1. Trimming removed 7 bases from V and 3 bases from J; junction bases left unmatched: 2. The CDR3 totals 13 residues. Germline V CDR1 and CDR2: SGHDT, YYEEEE. The CDR3 sequence: CASGDRGLYEQYF. For the CDR3, the DNA is TGTGCCAGCGGGGACAGGGGGCTCTACGAGCAGTACTTC.

V gene TRBV10-1 combines with J gene TRBJ2-1, with TRBD2 identical over 7 bases. With 6 bases clipped from V and 5 bases from J, the junction kept 4 bases outside the gene matches. Germline V gene lookup returns CDR1 WNHNN and CDR2 SYGVQD (reference sequence). The CDR3 is made up of 13 amino acids. For the CDR3, the DNA is TGCGCCAGCAGCGGGAGGCGGGACAATGAGCAGTTCTTC. Residues: CASSGRRDNEQFF.

CDR3 DNA: TGCACCAGCAGAGGGGGCAGACTATATGGCTACACCTTC. It codes for CTSRGGRLYGYTF. The chain recombines TRBV1 with TRBJ1-2; no DNA check was done on the table's D call, TRBD1. TRBV1 is recorded as a pseudogene. The CDR3 is 13 residues long.